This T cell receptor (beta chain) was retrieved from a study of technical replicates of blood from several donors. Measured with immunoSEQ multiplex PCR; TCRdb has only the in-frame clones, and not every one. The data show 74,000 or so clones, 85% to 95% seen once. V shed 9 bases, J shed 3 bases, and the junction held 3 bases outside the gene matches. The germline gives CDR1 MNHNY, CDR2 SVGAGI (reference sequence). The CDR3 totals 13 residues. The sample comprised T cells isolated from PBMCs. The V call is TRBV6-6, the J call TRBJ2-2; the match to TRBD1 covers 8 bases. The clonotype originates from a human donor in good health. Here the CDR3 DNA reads TGTGCCAGTGGGGGACAGGACACCGGGGAGCTGTTTTTT. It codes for CASGGQDTGELFF.